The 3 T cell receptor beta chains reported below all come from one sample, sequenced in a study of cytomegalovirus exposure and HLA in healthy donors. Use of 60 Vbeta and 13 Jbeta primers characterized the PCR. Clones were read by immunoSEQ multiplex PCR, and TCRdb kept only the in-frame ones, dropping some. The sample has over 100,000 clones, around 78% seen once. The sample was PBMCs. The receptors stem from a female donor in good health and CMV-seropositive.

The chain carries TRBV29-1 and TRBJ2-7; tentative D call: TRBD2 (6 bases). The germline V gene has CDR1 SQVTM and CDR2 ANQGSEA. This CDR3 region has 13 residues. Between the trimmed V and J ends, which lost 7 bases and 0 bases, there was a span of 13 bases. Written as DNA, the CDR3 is TGCAGCGGCCGGGACTGGGACTCCTACGAGCAGTACTTC. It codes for CSGRDWDSYEQYF.

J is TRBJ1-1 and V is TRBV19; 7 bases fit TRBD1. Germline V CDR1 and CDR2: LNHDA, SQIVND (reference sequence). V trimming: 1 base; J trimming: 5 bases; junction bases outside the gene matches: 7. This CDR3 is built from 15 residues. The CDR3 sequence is CASSIVFRGRTEAFF. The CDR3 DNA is TGTGCCAGTAGTATAGTTTTCAGGGGGAGGACTGAAGCTTTCTTT.

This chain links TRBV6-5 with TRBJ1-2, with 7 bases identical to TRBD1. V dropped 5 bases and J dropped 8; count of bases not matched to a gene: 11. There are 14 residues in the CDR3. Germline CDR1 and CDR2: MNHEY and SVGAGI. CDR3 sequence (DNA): TGTGCCAGCAGTCTACAGGGGACGATCTCCGGCTACACCTTC. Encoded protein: CASSLQGTISGYTF.